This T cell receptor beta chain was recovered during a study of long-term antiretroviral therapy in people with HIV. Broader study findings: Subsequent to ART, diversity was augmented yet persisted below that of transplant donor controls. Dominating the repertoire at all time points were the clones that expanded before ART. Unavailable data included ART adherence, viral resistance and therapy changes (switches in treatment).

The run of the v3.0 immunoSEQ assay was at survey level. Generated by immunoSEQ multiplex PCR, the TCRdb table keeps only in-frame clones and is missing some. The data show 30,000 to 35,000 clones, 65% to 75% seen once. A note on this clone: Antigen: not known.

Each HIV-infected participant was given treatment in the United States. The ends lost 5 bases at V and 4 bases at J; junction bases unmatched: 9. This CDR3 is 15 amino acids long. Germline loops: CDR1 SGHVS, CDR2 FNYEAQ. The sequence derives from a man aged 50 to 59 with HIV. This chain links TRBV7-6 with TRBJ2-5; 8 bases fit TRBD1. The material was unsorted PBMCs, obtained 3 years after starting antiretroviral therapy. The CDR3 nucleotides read TGTGCCAGCAGCCCTTACCGACAGGGGCCAGAGACCCAGTACTTC. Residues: CASSPYRQGPETQYF. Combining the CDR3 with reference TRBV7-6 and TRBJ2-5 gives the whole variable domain GAGVSQSPRYKVTKRGQDVALRCDPISGHVSLYWYRQALGQGPEFLTYFNYEAQQDKSGLPNDRFSAERPEGSISTLTIQRTEQRDSAMYRCASSPYRQGPETQYFGPGTRLLVL.